The entry that follows covers one T cell receptor beta chain sequence. Trimming left V 2 bases short and J 8 bases short, with 13 bases between. The CDR3 consists of 14 residues. CDR1 is LGHNA, CDR2 YSLEER, per germline. These data are taken from a study of patients and donors after allogeneic stem cell transplantation. Each CDR3 protein gets one entry after TCRdb re-called the RT-PCR reads with MiXCR. The sample comprises 150,000 to 200,000 distinct CDR3 sequences, roughly 31% of which are singletons, and roughly 3% rests with the top ten. This chain uses TRBV4-3 with TRBJ2-1; D is unclear. Specimen: blood, either unsorted or a sorted T cell fraction (not recorded which). The sequence derives from a human donor who was either an allogeneic HSCT recipient or a stem cell or donor lymphocyte infusion donor (not recorded which). It is not recorded whose cells these are; they may come from a transplant donor. CDR3 nucleotide sequence: TGCGCCAGCAGCCAATCGGCCCCCGGCTATGAGCAGTTCTTC. Amino acid sequence: CASSQSAPGYEQFF.